This TCR beta chain was captured in a study of regulatory T cells in long-lasting Graves disease. Study-wide context: Patients met the persistent Graves' disease definition after over 5 years of antithyroid drugs with positive TSH receptor antibodies.

This clonotype occurred a few times. What it binds is not known. Study outcomes and limitations: Few sampled subjects may have lowered accuracy. The study examined only peripheral blood, not thyroid tissue.

Time point noted: persistent/refractory GD, antithyroid drugs over 5 years with positive TRAb. The TCR library was prepared using RNA isolated from PBMCs. Researchers made TCR beta libraries by using iRepertoire HTBI primers and running Arm-PCR on CDR3 regions. TCRdb independently ran MiXCR on the multiplex PCR reads; one entry per CDR3 protein. The sample lists hundreds of thousands of distinct CDR3 sequences; roughly 22% were seen once. The sequencing here drew on peripheral blood mononuclear cells (PBMCs), taken when the disease was refractory, from a patient treated with antithyroid drugs. The origin of this receptor is a female donor with Graves disease.

CDR3 residues: CASMSEVGSQETQYF. The CDR3 DNA follows: TGTGCCAGTATGTCGGAGGTGGGGTCCCAAGAGACCCAGTACTTC. V usage is TRBV19 and J usage is TRBJ2-5, with D possibly being TRBD2 (5 bases). V lost 7 bases, J lost 1 base, and 16 bases lay in between. The germline gives CDR1 LNHDA, CDR2 SQIVND (reference sequence). CDR3 size: 15 residues.